The clone carrying this T cell receptor beta chain was seen a single time. The antigen is unknown. The sample is drawn from a study of T cell repertoires in cytomegalovirus infection. Looking at the study overall: HLA-B-restricted CMV epitopes that are well studied were used alongside recently identified HLA-C-restricted ones. Indications came from public TCR beta signatures; they pointed to CMV infection and to a matching HLA type. The study, taken as a whole, reports: CMV carriers with the relevant HLA were identified by cumulative public TCR beta family frequency.

TCRdb fed the reads into MiXCR, producing one record per CDR3 protein. The table has roughly 990,000 distinct CDR3 sequences, more than 25% seen once. The CDR3 is 14 amino acids. V lost 0 bases and J lost 2, with 6 bases in between. Germline CDR1 reads SGHTS; CDR2 reads YDEGEE. The sequences come from cultured CD8+ T cells from PBMCs, collected from culture after CMV antigen stimulation. This chain links TRBV5-8 with TRBJ2-4; D unclear. This clonotype was sampled from a human donor in good health (CMV status not recorded). Some clones in this sample may be carry-over from other donors' samples. The CDR3 DNA is TGTGCCAGCAGCTTGGTGCCTACCAAAAACATTCAGTACTTC. It is translated as CASSLVPTKNIQYF. The whole variable domain, remainder taken from reference TRBV5-8 and TRBJ2-4, is EAGVTQSPTHLIKTRGQQATLRCSPISGHTSVYWYQQALGLGLQFLLWYDEGEERNRGNFPPRFSGRQFPNYSSELNVNALELEDSALYLCASSLVPTKNIQYFGAGTRLSVL.